This is a list of T cell receptor beta chains from one sample in a study of CD8+ T cells in alopecia areata. Sequencing used immunoSEQ multiplex PCR; TCRdb keeps in-frame clones, though not all of them. The sample consists of over 95,000 clones, around 60% of them appearing once. Sequencing was performed on CD8+ T cells sorted from blood, taken at week 4, from a patient treated with tofacitinib. These receptors all come from a human donor with alopecia areata. The CDR3 runs from the conserved cysteine through the conserved F or W. Each record gives: D gene, J gene, clone size, V gene, CDR3 DNA, CDR3 protein. The D gene is left open where the match is weak. A clone size is listed for some rows: how often the clone was seen (once, few, many), or a class if it is expanded.

TRBD2 | TRBJ2-3 | NA | TRBV27 | TGTGCCAGCAGTTCCCACGCCATAGCGGGGGGCACAGATACGCAGTATTTT | CASSSHAIAGGTDTQYF
TRBD1 | TRBJ2-3 | NA | TRBV4-3 | TGCGCCAGCAGCCAAGATTCGGACAGGACAGATACGCAGTATTTT | CASSQDSDRTDTQYF
NA | TRBJ2-1 | NA | TRBV5-1 | TGCGCCAGCAGCTTGAGACAGGAAGGCAATGAGCAGTTCTTC | CASSLRQEGNEQFF
NA | TRBJ2-5 | few | TRBV5-1 | TGCGCCAGCAGCTTGGGGGTGGTCGGCCAAGAGACCCAGTACTTC | CASSLGVVGQETQYF
NA | TRBJ1-1 | NA | TRBV5-6 | TGTGCCAGCAGCTTGGCCGTGGTTCCTGAAGCTTTCTTT | CASSLAVVPEAFF
NA | TRBJ2-7 | NA | TRBV2 | TGTGCCAGCACCGGAGGACCCCGGGACGAGCAGTACTTC | CASTGGPRDEQYF
NA | TRBJ2-4 | once | TRBV27 | TGTGCCAGCAGTACCCAGGGGACTACCGATAGGGACATTCAGTACTTC | CASSTQGTTDRDIQYF
TRBD1 | TRBJ2-3 | few | TRBV10-3 | TGTGCCACCGCGGGAATCGGGACAGGATCCACAGATACGCAGTATTTT | CATAGIGTGSTDTQYF
TRBD2 | TRBJ2-3 | NA | TRBV2 | TGTGCCAACACCCCAACTAGCGGAGTAAGCACAGATACGCAGTATTTT | CANTPTSGVSTDTQYF
NA | TRBJ1-1 | few | TRBV14 | TGTGCCAGCAGCCGAAGCGACAGCCGGAGCACTGAAGCTTTCTTT | CASSRSDSRSTEAFF
NA | TRBJ2-5 | NA | TRBV6-5 | TGTGCCAGCAGTCATCCGGGACAACAGTACTTC | CASSHPGQQYF
TRBD2 | TRBJ2-1 | NA | TRBV11-2 | TGTGCCAGCAGCCCTACGGGGGGGCCGGGCAATGAGCAGTTCTTC | CASSPTGGPGNEQFF
TRBD2 | TRBJ2-1 | once | TRBV27 | TGTGCCAGCAGTCCGCAGGGCGTAGCGGGAGTAGTCGGCGAGCAGTTCTTC | CASSPQGVAGVVGEQFF
TRBD2 | TRBJ2-3 | few | TRBV27 | TGTGCCAGCAGTTTAGCAGCGGGAGGAGATACGCAGTATTTT | CASSLAAGGDTQYF
TRBD1 | TRBJ1-5 | NA | TRBV19 | TGTGCCAGTAGTAGGGGACAGGGAGGCAATCAGCCCCAGCATTTT | CASSRGQGGNQPQHF
NA | TRBJ2-3 | NA | TRBV25-1 | TGTGCCAGTACGATAGGCGGGACAGATACGCAGTATTTT | CASTIGGTDTQYF
NA | TRBJ2-5 | few | TRBV7-2 | TGTGCCAGCAGCTTGCCGGGACGGGTGCAAGAGACCCAGTACTTC | CASSLPGRVQETQYF
NA | TRBJ2-4 | NA | TRBV4-1 | TGCGCCAGCAGCCAAGAGGGGGCATCGGACATTCAGTACTTC | CASSQEGASDIQYF
NA | TRBJ2-3 | NA | TRBV4-3 | TGCGCCAGCAGCCAAGTTTGGAATCAGGAGGTCACAGATACGCAGTATTTT | CASSQVWNQEVTDTQYF
NA | TRBJ2-2 | NA | TRBV29-1 | TGCAGCGCCGGTCGGTCATGGACCGGGGAGCTGTTTTTT | CSAGRSWTGELFF
NA | TRBJ2-1 | NA | TRBV29-1 | TGCAGCGTGTCCTACAATGAGCAGTTCTTC | CSVSYNEQFF
NA | TRBJ2-7 | NA | TRBV19 | TGTGCCAGTAGTACCCAGGGGTTACAGGAGCAGTACTTC | CASSTQGLQEQYF
NA | TRBJ2-5 | NA | TRBV5-1 | TGCGCCAGCAGCTTGTTCCTCCAAGAGACCCAGTACTTC | CASSLFLQETQYF
NA | TRBJ1-5 | few | TRBV7-9 | TGTGCCAGCAGCTCACAGGGCGGCAATCAGCCCCAGCATTTT | CASSSQGGNQPQHF
NA | TRBJ2-5 | NA | TRBV14 | TGTGCCAGCAGCCAAGAACTCCACGAGACCCAGTACTTC | CASSQELHETQYF
NA | TRBJ1-5 | NA | TRBV6-1 | TGTGCCAGCAGTACCCCGGGACCCCGGTGGGAGCCCCAGCATTTT | CASSTPGPRWEPQHF
NA | TRBJ1-6 | few | TRBV27 | TGTGCCAGCAGTTCGTACAGGGAAAATAATTCACCCCTCCACTTT | CASSSYRENNSPLHF
NA | TRBJ1-2 | NA | TRBV5-1 | TGCGCCAGCAGCTTGGATGAGGGGTCAGGTTACTATGGCTACACCTTC | CASSLDEGSGYYGYTF